This T cell receptor (beta chain) was found in a study of identical twins. Study results and limitations: Monozygotic twins shared more out-of-frame TCR alpha than recombination models predicted.

MiXCR was run by TCRdb on the 5' RACE reads, yielding one entry per CDR3 protein. The sample has fewer than 500,000 distinct CDR3 sequences; roughly 13% are singletons. This clonotype was detected a few times. Its antigen is not identified. The V and J ends lost 5 bases and 4 bases respectively, with 14 bases between them. Germline-derived CDR1 and CDR2 are SNHLY and FYNNEI. This CDR3 has 15 amino acids. In addition, the sample was reused for a study of yellow fever vaccine responses in identical twins.

The TCR comes from a woman aged 18-29 years in good health. Sequencing was carried out using CD4+ T cells sorted from blood. The chain is built from TRBV2 and TRBJ2-2, with a tentative D call TRBD1 (7 bases). The CDR3 reads CASSTRQGGTGELFF. The CDR3 bases are TGTGCCAGCAGTACTCGACAGGGAGGCACCGGGGAGCTGTTTTTT.